Below, 23 T cell receptor beta chains from the same sample are listed, as sequenced in a study of molecular identifiers for immune sequencing clone quantification. TCRdb recomputed calls from the PCR reads with MiXCR, one row per CDR3 protein. Of approximately 59,000 distinct CDR3 sequences listed, around 18% are singletons. Sequences were obtained from naive CD8+ T cells from blood, with Jurkat cell RNA spiked in. Subset described: FACS-sorted CD8+CD4-CCR7+CD45RA+ naive T cells. The receptor set was obtained from a human donor in good health. Some libraries in this study had Jurkat cell RNA spiked in.

This clonotype was recorded at least ten times. The genes are TRBV27 and TRBJ2-7; no clear D. The CDR3 length is 16 residues. The germline V gene encodes CDR1 MNHEY and CDR2 SMNVEV (reference sequence). Trimming shortened V by 3 bases and J by 0 bases, and 15 bases separated the two germline ends. The CDR3 nucleotides are TGTGCCAGCAGTTTTAGTGTCGGCGAAAGCTCCTACGAGCAGTACTTC. This sequence encodes CASSFSVGESSYEQYF.

Details on this clonotype: One base away lies a much larger clone, so this may be a sequencing read error. The chain links TRBV13 to TRBJ2-3; 12 bases are shared with TRBD2. The CDR3 spans 19 residues. The ends lost 6 bases at V and 2 bases at J; junction bases unmatched: 15. Germline V gene data show CDR1 as PRHDT and CDR2 as FYEKMQ (reference sequence). The DNA of the CDR3 is TGTGCCAGCAGGCCCGCGACTAGCGGGAGTGACCCCTCCACAGATACGCAGTATTTT. Translating it yields CASRPATSGSDPSTDTQYF.

Many counts were recorded for this clonotype. This chain connects TRBV30 to TRBJ1-2; a weak D match, TRBD1 (5 bases). Per germline, CDR1 GTSNPN and CDR2 SVGIG (reference sequence). Deletions cut 0 bases from V and 4 bases from J, with 12 bases between. The CDR3 is 14 amino acids. CDR3 nucleotide sequence: TGTGCCTGGAGTGTAGTGGGGCTGGGCTATGGCTACACCTTC. Translated, it gives CAWSVVGLGYGYTF.

The sample holds many counts of this clonotype. This chain connects TRBV10-3 to TRBJ2-7; D unresolved. The V gene's germline CDR1 is ENHRY and CDR2 SYGVKD. Trimming removed 3 bases from V and 2 bases from J, with 8 bases in between. The CDR3 sequence is 13 residues long. CDR3 DNA: TGTGCCATCAGTGAAGTCAGAACCTACGAGCAGTACTTC. Translation gives CAISEVRTYEQYF.

This clonotype occurred many times. The chain has TRBV28 and TRBJ1-4, with 7 bases lining up with TRBD1. Losses at the gene ends were 6 bases for V and 6 bases for J; bases not matched to a gene: 4. Germline loops: CDR1 MDHEN, CDR2 SYDVKM. The CDR3 totals 13 residues. The CDR3 loop reads CASRTTGDEKLFF. CDR3 in DNA: TGTGCCAGCAGGACCACAGGGGATGAAAAACTGTTTTTT.

In this sample, this clonotype turned up many times. The chain links TRBV14 to TRBJ2-2; maybe TRBD2 (5 bases). CDR3 size: 15 residues. CDR1 is SGHDN, CDR2 FVKESK, per germline. V gave up 0 bases and J gave up 4 bases, with 9 bases separating them. The chain's CDR3 is CASSQEWRRTGELFF. The CDR3 nucleotides read TGTGCCAGCAGCCAAGAATGGAGGCGCACCGGGGAGCTGTTTTTT. The entire variable domain, with the rest obtained from reference TRBV14 and TRBJ2-2, is as follows: EAGVTQFPSHSVIEKGQTVTLRCDPISGHDNLYWYRRVMGKEIKFLLHFVKESKQDESGMPNNRFLAERTGGTYSTLKVQPAELEDSGVYFCASSQEWRRTGELFFGEGSRLTVL.

Comment on this clonotype: This sequence may be a read error, since a much larger clone differs from it by one base. This chain joins TRBV27 and TRBJ2-7, with D tentatively TRBD1 or TRBD2 (5 bases each). The germline gives CDR1 MNHEY, CDR2 SMNVEV (reference sequence). The CDR3 is 14 amino acids. V shed 4 bases and J shed 4 bases, with 14 bases lying between them. In nucleotides, the CDR3 is TGTGCCAGCAGTTCCTCGACAGAGGGGTACGAGCAGTACTTC. Encoded protein: CASSSSTEGYEQYF.

This clonotype was recorded many times. This sequence joins TRBV7-9 and TRBJ2-3, with 13 bases matching TRBD2. Trimming took 7 bases from V and 3 from J; bases not matched to a gene: 10. CDR1 and CDR2 from the germline V gene are SEHNR and FQNEAQ (reference sequence). This CDR3 comprises 17 residues. CDR3 in DNA: TGTGCCAGCACCCAACTAGCGGGAGGGCCGGCGACAGATACGCAGTATTTT. This sequence encodes CASTQLAGGPATDTQYF.

This clonotype has ten or more counts. The rearrangement joins TRBV27 to TRBJ2-3; the D call may be TRBD1 or TRBD2 (5 bases each). Germline CDR1 MNHEY, CDR2 SMNVEV (reference sequence). The CDR3 loop spans 15 amino acids. Trimming stripped 3 bases from V and 2 bases from J, with 12 bases between. As DNA, the CDR3 is TGTGCCAGCAGTTTCGGGGCAGGAGACACAGATACGCAGTATTTT. It specifies CASSFGAGDTDTQYF.

This clonotype was seen at least ten times. This chain joins TRBV3-1 and TRBJ2-1; 8 nucleotides match TRBD2. Germline values: CDR1 LGHDT, CDR2 YNNKEL (reference sequence). Losses at the gene ends were 1 base for V and 9 bases for J; bases not matched to a gene: 11. The CDR3 is made up of 16 amino acids. In DNA form, the CDR3 reads TGTGCCAGCAGCCAAGGATCCGGGAGGGCCTCTAGTGAGCAGTTCTTC. Encoded protein: CASSQGSGRASSEQFF.

Relative to its sample, this clonotype is medium-sized. The genes are TRBV29-1 and TRBJ2-3; 7 nucleotides agree with TRBD2. The germline CDR1 and CDR2 sequences are SQVTM and ANQGSEA. The CDR3 spans 15 residues. V trimming: 3 bases; J trimming: 0 bases; junction bases outside the gene matches: 6. The CDR3 sequence is CSVEDSGRSTDTQYF. CDR3 sequence (DNA): TGCAGCGTTGAGGATAGCGGGCGAAGCACAGATACGCAGTATTTT.

With respect to this clonotype: Its ends do not fully match the called genes, so a read error is possible. V gene TRBV5-6 combines with J gene TRBJ2-1; D possibly corresponds to TRBD2 (6 bases). The length of the CDR3 is 12 residues. Germline loops: CDR1 SGHDT, CDR2 YYEEEE. DNA of the CDR3: TGTGCCGGCAGCTTGGGGGGTAGCCGGCCGTTCTTC. Translated: CAGSLGGSRPFF.

This clonotype has only a few counts. The chain joins TRBV12-3 or TRBV12-4 to TRBJ2-3; TRBD2 is a possible D gene (5 bases). The CDR3 is 12 amino acids. V lost 6 bases, J lost 8 bases, and 12 bases lay in between. The CDR3 spells CASSPGGGTQYF. In nucleotides, the CDR3 is TGTGCCAGCAGCCCAGGTGGAGGTACGCAGTATTTT.

This clonotype appeared a few times. The CDR3 region has the DNA TGCAGCGTTGGAACAGCTAATGACGACGAGCAGTACTTC. It codes for CSVGTANDDEQYF. The chain is built from TRBV29-1 and TRBJ2-7; D unclear. CDR3 length: 13 residues. The V gene's germline CDR1 is SQVTM and CDR2 ANQGSEA. Trimming shortened V by 4 bases and J by 5 bases, and 15 bases separated the two germline ends.

For this clonotype: This may stem from a read error, because a much larger clone lies one nucleotide away. V usage is TRBV7-9 and J usage is TRBJ2-1, with D perhaps TRBD2 (5 bases). The DNA end is more similar to TRBJ2-7, so the J call may be wrong. In germline, CDR1 is SEHNR, CDR2 FQNEAQ (reference sequence). This CDR3 spans 15 amino acids. CDR3 bases: TGTGCCAGCAGCTTAGAAGCGGTGTCCTACAATGAGCAGTACTTC. Residues: CASSLEAVSYNEQYF.

This clonotype was counted between two and nine times. The V call is TRBV12-3 or TRBV12-4, the J call TRBJ2-1; 14 nucleotides match TRBD2. The length of the CDR3 is 18 residues. The V and J ends lost 5 bases and 2 bases, in that order; junction bases with no gene match: 8. CDR3 loop: CASSPGTSGRGPYNEQFF. Written as DNA, the CDR3 is TGTGCCAGCAGTCCTGGGACTAGCGGGAGAGGTCCCTACAATGAGCAGTTCTTC.

In this sample, this clonotype turned up many times. The CDR3 reads CAWMGFGDRGSAGYGYTF. The CDR3, as DNA: TGTGCCTGGATGGGGTTCGGGGACAGGGGAAGCGCTGGCTATGGCTACACCTTC. This chain connects TRBV30 to TRBJ1-2; 10 nucleotides agree with TRBD1. Germline lookup yields CDR1 GTSNPN and CDR2 SVGIG (reference sequence). This CDR3 is built from 18 residues. Germline trimming cut 4 bases from V and 4 bases from J; bases unmatched to any gene: 18.

The count of this clonotype is one. A much larger clone differs by one base, so this may be a read error. J is TRBJ2-7 and V is TRBV4-2, with 9 nucleotides matching TRBD2. After removal of 8 bases from V and 4 bases from J, the junction contained 12 bases not matched to a gene. CDR3 size: 15 residues. From germline, CDR1 is LGHNA and CDR2 YNFKEQ. CDR3 sequence reads: CASGFRLAEVYEQYF. As DNA, the CDR3 is TGTGCCAGCGGCTTCCGACTAGCGGAGGTTTACGAGCAGTACTTC.

Turning to this clonotype: This could be a read error, since a much larger clone is one nucleotide away. The chain is built from TRBV6-5 and TRBJ2-4, with unresolved D. This CDR3 has 14 residues. Germline V CDR1 and CDR2: MNHEY, SVGAGI. The CDR3 bases are TGTGCCAGCAGTTACAAGGGCTCCAAAAACACTCAGTACTTC. This translates into CASSYKGSKNTQYF.

This sequence joins TRBV7-8 and TRBJ2-1; 12 nucleotides match TRBD2. CDR3 length: 18 amino acids. Germline V gives CDR1 SGHVS, CDR2 FQNEAQ. J was trimmed by 5 bases and V by 0 bases; bases with no gene match: 8. CDR3 in amino acids: CASSLALAGGPTNNEQFF. CDR3 nucleotide sequence: TGTGCCAGCAGCTTAGCGCTAGCGGGAGGGCCTACGAACAATGAGCAGTTCTTC. Using reference TRBV7-8 and TRBJ2-1 for the parts outside the CDR3, the full variable domain is GAGVSQSPRYKVAKRGQDVALRCDPISGHVSLFWYQQALGQGPEFLTYFQNEAQLDKSGLPSDRFFAERPEGSVSTLKIQRTQQEDSAVYLCASSLALAGGPTNNEQFFGPGTRLTVL.

Worth noting for this clonotype: A much more abundant neighbour one base away suggests this may be a read error. This rearrangement joins TRBV7-9 to TRBJ2-1; D is undetermined. There are 9 residues in the CDR3. CDR1 is SEHNR and CDR2 is FQNEAQ in the germline V gene (reference sequence). The CDR3 DNA follows: TGTGGCAGCAGCCCCGAGCAGTTCTTC. Its translation: CGSSPEQFF. Full variable domain (remainder filled in from reference TRBV7-9 and TRBJ2-1): DTGVSQNPRHKITKRGQNVTFRCDPISEHNRLYWYRQTLGQGPEFLTYFQNEAQLEKSRLLSDRFSAERPKGSFSTLEIQRTEQGDSAMYLCGSSPEQFFGPGTRLTVL.

This clonotype was seen more than once but under ten times. V usage is TRBV12-3 or TRBV12-4 and J usage is TRBJ2-3; the match to TRBD2 covers 7 bases. After removal of 6 bases from V and 2 bases from J, the junction contained 8 bases not matched to a gene. The CDR3 is 15 residues long. Written as DNA, the CDR3 is TGTGCCAGCAGCCAAGAAGCGGGAACCACAGATACGCAGTATTTT. It translates to CASSQEAGTTDTQYF.

V gene TRBV27 combines with J gene TRBJ2-2; TRBD2 agrees at 8 bases. CDR3 length: 16 residues. Germline assignment: CDR1 MNHEY and CDR2 SMNVEV (reference sequence). V was clipped by 4 bases and J by 6 bases; unmatched bases: 10. This chain's CDR3 is CASSSLAGGRPGELFF. The DNA of the CDR3 is TGTGCCAGCAGTTCGCTGGCGGGAGGCCGCCCCGGGGAGCTGTTTTTT.